This is a list of T cell receptor beta chains from one sample in a study of shared clonotypes between healthy human individuals. Profiling relied on immunoSEQ multiplex PCR, and the TCRdb table lists in-frame clones only, not all of them. The data show about 1.5 million clones, with nearly 99% seen just once and less than 0.55% held by the top ten. Sequenced: naive CD4+ T cells sorted from blood. These receptors all stem from a man in his thirties or forties in good health. The CDR3 runs from the conserved cysteine through the conserved F or W. The order of the fields is CDR3 length, D gene, clone size, J gene, V gene, CDR3 DNA, CDR3 protein. A D gene is named only where the DNA matches it firmly. Clone size, where shown, is once, few, many, or a class for clones that have expanded.

16,TRBD1,.,TRBJ1-1,TRBV23-1,TGCGCCAGCAGTCAAGGACAGGGGGGGTTGAACACTGAAGCTTTCTTT,CASSQGQGGLNTEAFF
15,TRBD1,.,TRBJ2-5,TRBV15,TGTGCCACCAGCGGTTGGGACAGGGGGCAAGAGACCCAGTACTTC,CATSGWDRGQETQYF
15,.,.,TRBJ1-1,TRBV5-6,TGTGCCAGCAGCTTGCCTGCAAGCTTTAACACTGAAGCTTTCTTT,CASSLPASFNTEAFF
16,TRBD1,.,TRBJ1-5,TRBV6-4,TGTGCCAGCAGCCATGATCCAGGACAGGACAATCAGCCCCAGCATTTT,CASSHDPGQDNQPQHF
18,TRBD2,.,TRBJ2-1,TRBV5-1,TGCGCCAGCAGCTTGGCCCCATGGACTAGCGGGGGGTACAATGAGCAGTTCTTC,CASSLAPWTSGGYNEQFF
18,TRBD2,.,TRBJ2-3,TRBV11-2,TGTGCCAGCAGCTCAAGACTAGCGGGAGGCTCCAACACAGATACGCAGTATTTT,CASSSRLAGGSNTDTQYF
20,TRBD1,.,TRBJ2-7,TRBV14,TGTGCCAGCAGCCAAGTGGCAGCGGGACAGGGGTTGGCTTCGTATGACGAGCAGTACTTC,CASSQVAAGQGLASYDEQYF
13,.,once,TRBJ1-4,TRBV7-9,TGTGCCAGCAGCTTAGCCGGGACTGAAAAACTGTTTTTT,CASSLAGTEKLFF
18,.,.,TRBJ1-1,TRBV28,TGTGCCAGCAGATTAACTGGCCCAGGGGTCGACATGAACACTGAAGCTTTCTTT,CASRLTGPGVDMNTEAFF
15,.,.,TRBJ1-5,TRBV7-8,TGTGCCAGCAGCTTAGTGAACACGAACAATCAGCCCCAGCATTTT,CASSLVNTNNQPQHF
12,.,.,TRBJ2-7,TRBV29-1,TGCAGCGTCGCGGGGGCGAGCTACGAGCAGTACTTC,CSVAGASYEQYF
17,TRBD2,.,TRBJ2-1,TRBV28,TGTGCCAGCAGTTTAGCGGGAGGGTGGGGGTCCTACAATGAGCAGTTCTTC,CASSLAGGWGSYNEQFF
14,TRBD1,.,TRBJ1-4,TRBV5-1,TGCGCCAGCAGCCCGACAGGGGATGAGGAAAAACTGTTTTTT,CASSPTGDEEKLFF
15,.,.,TRBJ2-3,TRBV2,TGTGCCAGCAGTGAAAGGGGGAGCTACACAGATACGCAGTATTTT,CASSERGSYTDTQYF
14,TRBD1,.,TRBJ2-7,TRBV29-1,TGCAGCGTTATTCCCCGGGGACAGACCTACGAGCAGTACTTC,CSVIPRGQTYEQYF
12,TRBD1,.,TRBJ1-2,TRBV7-9,TGTGCCAGCAGCTCAACAGGGGGTGGCTACACCTTC,CASSSTGGGYTF
16,.,.,TRBJ1-1,TRBV11-2,TGTGCCAGCAGCTTAGGGCGGGGGTATATGAACACTGAAGCTTTCTTT,CASSLGRGYMNTEAFF
14,.,once,TRBJ2-5,TRBV27,TGTGCCAGCGGATCGCAGGTTCACCAAGAGACCCAGTACTTC,CASGSQVHQETQYF
14,.,.,TRBJ2-7,TRBV5-4,TGTGCCAGCAGCCCCCGACAGGAGTCCTACGAGCAGTACTTC,CASSPRQESYEQYF
19,TRBD2,.,TRBJ2-1,TRBV7-9,TGTGCCAGCAGCTCTAGGGAGACTAGCGGGAGGGCTTCCTACAATGAGCAGTTCTTC,CASSSRETSGRASYNEQFF
16,.,.,TRBJ2-7,TRBV7-9,TGTGCCAGCAGGCCCTTCAACCCCTCTAGCGAGTACGAGCAGTACTTC,CASRPFNPSSEYEQYF
15,TRBD2,.,TRBJ2-1,TRBV2,TGTGCCAGCAGCCTGGGCAGCGGGAGGTGGGGTGAGCAGTTCTTC,CASSLGSGRWGEQFF